This passage covers 29 T cell receptor beta chains from one sample sequenced in a study of cytomegalovirus exposure and HLA in healthy donors. The PCR made use of 60 Vbeta and 13 Jbeta primers. The assay was immunoSEQ multiplex PCR, and TCRdb's table has in-frame clones only and misses some. This sample yields about 150,000 clones, of which 80% to 85% are seen a single time; about 1.2% belongs to the top ten. The sample was PBMCs. All receptors derive from a boy aged 2 to 10 in good health and CMV-seronegative.

The chain has TRBV5-5 and TRBJ1-1; a possible D gene is TRBD1 (6 bases). V was trimmed by 3 bases and J by 3 bases, leaving 15 bases between them. The CDR3 runs to 15 residues. Per germline, CDR1 SGHKS and CDR2 YYEKEE (reference sequence). The CDR3 region is CASSWAEGGHTEAFF. CDR3 in DNA: TGTGCCAGCAGCTGGGCGGAAGGGGGACACACTGAAGCTTTCTTT.

The V gene is TRBV9, the J gene TRBJ1-2, with a possible D match to TRBD1 (6 bases). The V end was cut by 4 bases, the J end by 8 bases, with 18 bases between. The CDR3 extends over 14 amino acids. The germline V gene encodes CDR1 SGDLS and CDR2 YYNGEE. For the CDR3, the DNA is TGTGCCAGCAGCCCCCCGGGGGGGGCTAAAGGCTACACCTTC. This sequence encodes CASSPPGGAKGYTF. Full variable domain (remainder filled in from reference TRBV9 and TRBJ1-2): DSGVTQTPKHLITATGQRVTLRCSPRSGDLSVYWYQQSLDQGLQFLIQYYNGEERAKGNILERFSAQQFPDLHSELNLSSLELGDSALYFCASSPPGGAKGYTFGSGTRLTVV.

The V gene is TRBV4-3, the J gene TRBJ2-1; 12 bases match TRBD2. V lost 3 bases to trimming and J lost 8 bases; unmatched junction nucleotides: 8. Germline assignment: CDR1 LGHNA and CDR2 YSLEER. CDR3 size: 16 residues. CDR3 bases: TGCGCCAGCAGCCACCGGACTAGCGGGGCTTCCCATGAGCAGTTCTTC. Protein sequence: CASSHRTSGASHEQFF.

V and J are TRBV27 and TRBJ2-5; D ambiguous. The CDR3 has 15 residues. Germline CDR1 is MNHEY and CDR2 is SMNVEV (reference sequence). V lost 3 bases and J 2 bases, leaving 13 bases between the germline ends. CDR3 nucleotides: TGTGCCAGCAGTTTTATCTCAGGCTTACAAGAGACCCAGTACTTC. Translating it yields CASSFISGLQETQYF.

This chain joins TRBV5-1 and TRBJ1-1, with D maybe TRBD1 (6 bases). The CDR3 has 13 residues. V was shortened by 8 bases and J by 1 base, with 12 bases between the two germline ends. Germline V gene data show CDR1 as SGHRS and CDR2 as YFSETQ. CDR3 DNA: TGCGCCAGTGGGAAACAGGGGAACACTGAAGCTTTCTTT. Amino acids: CASGKQGNTEAFF.

This clone was picked up one time. The chain combines TRBV6-5 with TRBJ1-1; D might be TRBD1 (6 bases). Germline V gene lookup returns CDR1 MNHEY and CDR2 SVGAGI. Trimming took 5 bases from V and 5 from J, leaving 9 bases between them. The CDR3 contains 12 residues. CDR3 amino acids: CASSPGDTEAFF. The CDR3 nucleotides are TGTGCCAGCAGTCCAGGGGATACTGAAGCTTTCTTT.

This sequence joins TRBV2 and TRBJ2-2, with D possibly being TRBD1 (5 bases). This CDR3 has 14 amino acids. Looked up from germline, CDR1 is SNHLY and CDR2 is FYNNEI. Trimming removed 4 bases at V and 6 bases at J, with 12 bases between. CDR3 bases: TGTGCCAGCAGTGGGGGAAGGGGTCCCGGGGAGCTGTTTTTT. Translation: CASSGGRGPGELFF.

The chain carries TRBV10-2 and TRBJ1-2; the match to TRBD1 covers 7 bases. J gave up 4 bases and V 2 bases, and 10 bases lay outside the gene matches. CDR3 size: 16 residues. Germline CDR1 WSHSY, CDR2 SAAADI. The CDR3 here is CASSEPGKQGGYGYTF. CDR3 in DNA: TGCGCCAGCAGTGAGCCTGGCAAGCAGGGGGGCTATGGCTACACCTTC.

This chain connects TRBV15 to TRBJ1-1, with 8 bases lining up with TRBD1. The CDR3 has 15 amino acids. Per the germline V gene, CDR1 is LNHNV and CDR2 is YYDKDF (reference sequence). The junction had 5 bases not matched to a gene; V was cut back by 5 bases and J by 0 bases. The CDR3 DNA reads TGTGCCACCAGCCTACAGGACAGGGTGAACACTGAAGCTTTCTTT. Its protein is CATSLQDRVNTEAFF.

The rearrangement uses TRBV6-6 and TRBJ1-2; D gene ambiguous. The CDR3 has 12 residues. Germline V CDR1 and CDR2: MNHNY, SVGAGI (reference sequence). Trimming removed 5 bases from V and 5 bases from J, with 9 bases in between. The CDR3 coding sequence is TGTGCCAGCAGTCAAGACTCTTATGGCTACACCTTC. Its translation: CASSQDSYGYTF.

The sample holds one count of this clone. V gene TRBV5-1 combines with J gene TRBJ2-3, with D possibly matching TRBD2 (5 bases). This CDR3 has 14 amino acids. Germline V lookup: CDR1 SGHRS, CDR2 YFSETQ. The V and J ends lost 4 bases and 1 base respectively, with 10 bases between them. This CDR3 reads CASSRTSRTDTQYF. The CDR3 region has the DNA TGCGCCAGCAGCCGGACTTCCCGCACAGATACGCAGTATTTT.

This chain links TRBV5-6 with TRBJ2-1; 14 nucleotides align to TRBD2. The germline V gene has CDR1 SGHDT and CDR2 YYEEEE. The trim removed 4 bases at V and 2 bases at J, leaving 11 bases unmatched. This CDR3 is built from 19 residues. Here the CDR3 reads CASSDPRLAGGPPYNEQFF. CDR3 coding DNA: TGTGCCAGCAGCGATCCGAGACTAGCGGGAGGGCCCCCCTACAATGAGCAGTTCTTC.

The chain carries TRBV7-3 and TRBJ2-7; no firm D call. The CDR3 covers 11 residues. From germline, CDR1 is SGHTA and CDR2 FQGTGA. Between the trimmed V and J ends, which lost 7 bases and 4 bases, there was a span of 8 bases. The CDR3, as DNA: TGTGCCAGCACCCCCCTATACGAGCAGTACTTC. This sequence encodes CASTPLYEQYF.

The CDR3 is CASRDIRDTHGGMNTEAFF. CDR3 nucleotide sequence: TGTGCCAGCAGGGACATCCGGGATACACATGGAGGGATGAACACTGAAGCTTTCTTT. This chain joins TRBV21-1 and TRBJ1-1. TRBV21-1 is reported as a pseudogene. This CDR3 has 19 residues.

The chain is built from TRBV4-1 and TRBJ2-3; possibly TRBD2 for D (6 bases). Trimming shortened V by 4 bases and J by 1 base, and 9 bases separated the two germline ends. CDR3 size: 14 residues. Germline-derived CDR1 and CDR2 are MGHRA and YSYEKL. CDR3 amino acids: CASSLERGTDTQYF. The CDR3 nucleotides are TGCGCCAGCAGCCTAGAGCGGGGCACAGATACGCAGTATTTT.

The J gene is TRBJ2-5, the V gene TRBV7-2, with 9 bases lining up with TRBD2. V shed 10 bases and J 4 bases; nucleotides not matched to a gene: 10. The CDR3 totals 14 residues. Germline-derived CDR1 and CDR2 are SGHTA and FQGNSA. The chain's CDR3 is CATSWGGGGETQYF. DNA for the CDR3: TGTGCCACCTCGTGGGGCGGGGGGGGAGAGACCCAGTACTTC. Full variable domain (missing parts from reference TRBV7-2 and TRBJ2-5): GAGVSQSPSNKVTEKGKDVELRCDPISGHTALYWYRQSLGQGLEFLIYFQGNSAPDKSGLPSDRFSAERTGGSVSTLTIQRTQQEDSAVYLCATSWGGGGETQYFGPGTRLLVL.

The chain is built from TRBV19 and TRBJ1-2; TRBD1 agrees at 10 bases. V dropped 3 bases and J dropped 1; count of bases not matched to a gene: 11. Germline CDR1 reads LNHDA; CDR2 reads SQIVND (reference sequence). The CDR3 is 18 residues long. The CDR3 region is CASSITPGQGSFNYGYTF. The CDR3 DNA follows: TGTGCCAGTAGTATTACTCCGGGACAGGGGTCCTTTAACTATGGCTACACCTTC.

This clone was seen only once. This chain uses TRBV5-1 with TRBJ2-1; 7 positions match TRBD1. Germline V gene lookup returns CDR1 SGHRS and CDR2 YFSETQ. The CDR3 consists of 15 residues. Germline trimming cut 0 bases from V and 4 bases from J; bases unmatched to any gene: 4. CDR3 in DNA: TGCGCCAGCAGCTTGGAGGGGGCTCGGTACAATGAGCAGTTCTTC. Translated, it gives CASSLEGARYNEQFF.

The chain joins TRBV10-1 to TRBJ1-4, with 8 bases matching TRBD1. Germline V gene data show CDR1 as WNHNN and CDR2 as SYGVQD (reference sequence). Trimming at V came to 7 bases and at J to 8 bases, leaving 6 bases not matched to a gene. The CDR3 contains 13 residues. CDR3 loop: CASIQGVWEKLFF. The CDR3 DNA follows: TGCGCCAGCATACAGGGGGTCTGGGAAAAACTGTTTTTT.

This rearrangement joins TRBV7-2 to TRBJ1-2, with 7 positions matching TRBD1. Per germline, CDR1 SGHTA and CDR2 FQGNSA. The CDR3 has 16 amino acids. The V and J ends lost 3 bases and 6 bases, in that order; junction bases with no gene match: 13. CDR3 nucleotides: TGTGCCAGCAGCTTTACACCGCAGGGGGGCGCGGATGGCTACACCTTC. Translating gives CASSFTPQGGADGYTF. Drawing the rest from reference TRBV7-2 and TRBJ1-2, the complete variable domain is GAGVSQSPSNKVTEKGKDVELRCDPISGHTALYWYRQSLGQGLEFLIYFQGNSAPDKSGLPSDRFSAERTGGSVSTLTIQRTQQEDSAVYLCASSFTPQGGADGYTFGSGTRLTVV.

The CDR3 region is CASSTDAGTSGRETQYF. As DNA, the CDR3 is TGCGCCAGCAGCACGGACGCTGGGACTTCAGGACGGGAGACCCAGTACTTC. The V gene is TRBV5-1, the J gene TRBJ2-5, with a possible D match to TRBD2 (6 bases). Germline V lookup: CDR1 SGHRS, CDR2 YFSETQ. V shed 4 bases and J shed 5 bases, with 24 bases lying between them. The CDR3 is made up of 17 amino acids.

The chain joins TRBV27 to TRBJ2-2, with 8 bases identical to TRBD2. The CDR3 length is 13 residues. V lost 10 bases, J lost 7 bases, and 8 bases stayed unmatched. Germline V gene lookup returns CDR1 MNHEY and CDR2 SMNVEV (reference sequence). CDR3 DNA sequence: TGTGCCACAGGACTAGCTGGAAACGGGGAGCTGTTTTTT. It is translated as CATGLAGNGELFF.

This chain links TRBV5-1 with TRBJ1-1, with D possibly TRBD1 on 5 matching bases. The CDR3 loop spans 12 amino acids. The germline V gene has CDR1 SGHRS and CDR2 YFSETQ. Trimming cost V 5 bases and J 1 base, with 6 bases left between them. DNA of the CDR3: TGCGCCAGCAGAGGACAGAACACTGAAGCTTTCTTT. Amino acids: CASRGQNTEAFF.

This clone was seen a handful of times. The genes are TRBV20-1 and TRBJ1-1; no reliable D call. Between the trimmed V and J ends, which lost 6 bases and 1 base, there was a span of 3 bases. This CDR3 spans 10 amino acids. CDR1 and CDR2 (germline): DFQATT, SNEGSKA (reference sequence). The CDR3 spells CSAKNTEAFF. CDR3 coding DNA: TGCAGTGCCAAGAACACTGAAGCTTTCTTT.

The rearrangement uses TRBV15 and TRBJ1-5, with D possibly being TRBD1 (6 bases). The length of the CDR3 is 16 residues. Germline values: CDR1 LNHNV, CDR2 YYDKDF (reference sequence). V was trimmed by 3 bases and J by 5 bases, leaving 17 bases between them. In DNA, the CDR3 is TGTGCCACCAGCAGTCTGCTAACAGGGATGTATCAGCCCCAGCATTTT. Residues: CATSSLLTGMYQPQHF.

This sequence joins TRBV4-2 and TRBJ2-6, with no clear D. This CDR3 has 18 residues. The V and J ends lost 0 bases and 5 bases respectively, with 17 bases between them. The germline gives CDR1 LGHNA, CDR2 YNFKEQ. CDR3 sequence reads: CASSQERGPPVRANVLTF. The DNA of the CDR3 is TGTGCCAGCAGCCAAGAACGAGGCCCCCCGGTCAGGGCCAACGTCCTGACTTTC.

The genes are TRBV10-1 and TRBJ2-7, with D possibly matching TRBD2 (5 bases). V was cut by 3 bases and J by 3 bases, with 9 bases left in between. CDR3 length equals 13 residues. Germline values: CDR1 WNHNN, CDR2 SYGVQD (reference sequence). CDR3 in DNA: TGCGCCAGCAGTGAAGAGGGTTTCTACGAGCAGTACGTC. Protein: CASSEEGFYEQYV.

A few counts support this clone. The chain has TRBV25-1 and TRBJ2-5; TRBD1 matches 8 bases. The CDR3 loop spans 17 amino acids. V lost 7 bases to trimming and J lost 5 bases; unmatched junction nucleotides: 18. Looked up from germline, CDR1 is MGHDK and CDR2 is SYGVNS. The DNA of the CDR3 is TGTGCCAGCACCGGGTTCCTGATAGGACAGGGCTCCGAGACCCAGTACTTC. It is translated as CASTGFLIGQGSETQYF.

The V gene is TRBV15, the J gene TRBJ2-2; TRBD1 matches 7 bases. Germline V gene lookup returns CDR1 LNHNV and CDR2 YYDKDF (reference sequence). This CDR3 is 16 amino acids long. The trim removed 3 bases at V and 7 bases at J, leaving 11 bases unmatched. CDR3 nucleotides: TGTGCCACCAGCAGCCCGGGACAGCCTTTAAGCGGGGAGCTGTTTTTT. Its translation is CATSSPGQPLSGELFF.